Given below is one T cell receptor (beta chain) in context. Its specificity is not known. This PCR relied on a set of 60 Vbeta primers and 13 Jbeta primers. TCRdb's copy holds only in-frame clones and misses some; the assay was immunoSEQ multiplex PCR. This table holds approximately 170,000 clones, around 80% found once. The source of the sample is a study of cytomegalovirus exposure and HLA in healthy donors. Study-level results: Information on immune exposure was restricted to one variable (CMV serostatus). HLA alleles showed associations with 15,000 to 20,000 TCR beta sequences in a later analysis, at a 0.05 false discovery rate.

V gave up 0 bases and J gave up 4 bases; unmatched junction bases: 7. Looked up from germline, CDR1 is GTSNPN and CDR2 is SVGIG (reference sequence). There are 15 residues in the CDR3. This chain connects TRBV30 to TRBJ2-3; 7 bases are shared with TRBD2. The source of this sequence is a woman in her thirties or forties in good health and CMV-seronegative. Input material: PBMCs. The CDR3 nucleotides are TGTGCCTGGAGTGTGGGAGGGCCCGGCGCAGATACGCAGTATTTT. Translating it yields CAWSVGGPGADTQYF.